What follows describes a single T cell receptor (beta chain). Its antigen is still unknown. The sample belongs to a study of cytomegalovirus exposure and HLA in healthy donors. General study results and limits: While the bulk of TCR sequences proved rare, some public TCRs turned up in many donors.

PCR amplification relied on 60 Vbeta primers (plus 13 Jbeta primers). Sequencing used immunoSEQ multiplex PCR; TCRdb keeps in-frame clones, though not all of them. The repertoire consists of hundreds of thousands of clones, with 70% to 80% occurring once and the leading ten covering about 3.8%. Germline V gene data show CDR1 as LNHDA and CDR2 as SQIVND (reference sequence). This CDR3 is built from 13 residues. V dropped 3 bases and J dropped 9; count of bases not matched to a gene: 5. The receptor's source is a male donor in good health and CMV-seronegative. The sample was PBMCs. This chain uses TRBV19 with TRBJ2-1; 7 nucleotides line up with TRBD2. CDR3 protein: CASSILSGGEQFF. The CDR3 DNA reads as TGTGCCAGTAGTATCCTCTCGGGAGGTGAGCAGTTCTTC.